This T cell receptor beta chain is from a study of OX40 agonist ivuxolimab in advanced cancers. Study-level information: Six ivuxolimab dose levels, 0.01 to 10 mg/kg, were given intravenously every 2 weeks. Previous treatment with anti-PD-1, anti-PD-L1 or anti-CTLA-4 therapy was allowed; roughly 40% had received some. Two patients with cutaneous melanoma and one with hepatocellular carcinoma, three in total, showed partial responses.

The CDR3 runs 13 residues. Germline lookup yields CDR1 SEHNR and CDR2 FQNEAQ (reference sequence). The V segment lost 7 bases and the J segment 8 bases; nucleotides outside the gene matches: 6. The table came from immunoSEQ multiplex PCR; TCRdb's copy has only in-frame clones and leaves some out. In the table there are 22,000 or so clones, 80% to 90% of which are singletons. This clone was detected once. The receptor's source is an adult with an advanced solid tumor such as melanoma, head and neck, liver or kidney cancer. V usage is TRBV7-9 and J usage is TRBJ2-1; TRBD2 agrees at 9 bases. The starting material was CD4+ or CD8+ T cells sorted from blood, obtained in a trial of the OX40 agonist ivuxolimab. CDR3 sequence: CASIGREGHEQFF. CDR3 in DNA: TGTGCCAGCATCGGGCGGGAGGGACATGAGCAGTTCTTC.